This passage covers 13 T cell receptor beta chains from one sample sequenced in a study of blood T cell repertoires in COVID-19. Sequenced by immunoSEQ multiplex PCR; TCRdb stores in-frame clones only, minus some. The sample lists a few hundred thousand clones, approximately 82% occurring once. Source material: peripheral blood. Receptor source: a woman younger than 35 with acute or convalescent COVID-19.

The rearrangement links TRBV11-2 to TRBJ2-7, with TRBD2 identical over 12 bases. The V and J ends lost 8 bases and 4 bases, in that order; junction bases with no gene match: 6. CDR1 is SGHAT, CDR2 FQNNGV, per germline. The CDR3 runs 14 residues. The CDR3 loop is CASLRLAGAYEQYF. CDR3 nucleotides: TGTGCCAGCCTAAGACTAGCGGGAGCATACGAGCAGTACTTC.

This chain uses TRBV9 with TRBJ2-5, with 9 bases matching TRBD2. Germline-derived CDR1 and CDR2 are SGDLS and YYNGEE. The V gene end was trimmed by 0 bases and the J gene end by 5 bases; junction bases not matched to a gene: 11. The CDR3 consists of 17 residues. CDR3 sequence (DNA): TGTGCCAGCAGCGTAGGGGGTAGCGGGAGAAGGGCGGAGACCCAGTACTTC. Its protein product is CASSVGGSGRRAETQYF.

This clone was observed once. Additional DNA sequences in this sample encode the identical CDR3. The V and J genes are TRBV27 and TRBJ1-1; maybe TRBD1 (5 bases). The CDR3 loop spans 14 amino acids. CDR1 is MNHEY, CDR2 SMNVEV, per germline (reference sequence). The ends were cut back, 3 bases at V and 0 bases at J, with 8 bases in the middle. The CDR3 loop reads CASSFTGVNTEAFF. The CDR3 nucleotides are TGTGCCAGCAGTTTTACGGGGGTGAACACTGAAGCTTTCTTT.

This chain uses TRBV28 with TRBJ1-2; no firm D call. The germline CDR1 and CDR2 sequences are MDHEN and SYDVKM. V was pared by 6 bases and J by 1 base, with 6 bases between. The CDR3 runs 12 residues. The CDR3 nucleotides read TGTGCCAGCAGCCGTAATAACTATGGCTACACCTTC. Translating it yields CASSRNNYGYTF.

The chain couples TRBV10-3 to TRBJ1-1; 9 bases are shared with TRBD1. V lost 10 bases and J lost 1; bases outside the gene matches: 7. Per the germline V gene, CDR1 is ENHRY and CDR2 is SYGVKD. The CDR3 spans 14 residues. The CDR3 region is CATDRGKENTEAFF. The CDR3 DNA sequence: TGTGCCACGGACAGGGGAAAAGAGAACACTGAAGCTTTCTTT.

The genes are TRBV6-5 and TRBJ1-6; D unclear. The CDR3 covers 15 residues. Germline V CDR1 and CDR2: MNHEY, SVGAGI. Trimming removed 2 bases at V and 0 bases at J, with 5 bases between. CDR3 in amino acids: CASSYGSSYNSPLHF. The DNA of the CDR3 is TGTGCCAGCAGTTACGGGAGCTCCTATAATTCACCCCTCCACTTT.

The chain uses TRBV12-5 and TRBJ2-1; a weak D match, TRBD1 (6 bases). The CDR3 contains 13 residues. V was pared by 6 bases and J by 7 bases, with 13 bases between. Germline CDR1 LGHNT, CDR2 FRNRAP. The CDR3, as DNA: TGTGCTAGTGGAGTAGGGGGTGGGAATGAGCAGTTCTTC. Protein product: CASGVGGGNEQFF.

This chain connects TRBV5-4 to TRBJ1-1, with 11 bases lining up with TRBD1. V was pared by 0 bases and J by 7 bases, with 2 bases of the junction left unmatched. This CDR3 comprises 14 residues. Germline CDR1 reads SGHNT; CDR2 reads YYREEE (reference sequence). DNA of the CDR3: TGTGCCAGCAGCTTGGCCGGGACAGGGGGTGAAGCTTTCTTT. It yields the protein CASSLAGTGGEAFF.

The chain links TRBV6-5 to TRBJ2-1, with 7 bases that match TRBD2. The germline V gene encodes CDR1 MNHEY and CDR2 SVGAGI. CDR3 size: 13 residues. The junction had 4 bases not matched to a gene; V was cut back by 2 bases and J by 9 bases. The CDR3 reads CASSYREDGEQFF. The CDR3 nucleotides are TGTGCCAGCAGTTACCGGGAGGACGGTGAGCAGTTCTTC.

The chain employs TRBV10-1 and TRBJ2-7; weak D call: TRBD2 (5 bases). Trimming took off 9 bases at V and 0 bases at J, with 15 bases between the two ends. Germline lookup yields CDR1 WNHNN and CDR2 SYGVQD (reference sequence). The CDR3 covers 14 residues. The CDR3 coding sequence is TGCGCCAGACTGTCGGAGGTTAGCTCCTACGAGCAGTACTTC. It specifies CARLSEVSSYEQYF.

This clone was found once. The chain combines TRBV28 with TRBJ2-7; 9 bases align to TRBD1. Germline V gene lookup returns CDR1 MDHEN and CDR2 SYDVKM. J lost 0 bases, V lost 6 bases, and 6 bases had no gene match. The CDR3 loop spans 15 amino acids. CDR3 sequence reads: CASSRPGQGSYEQYF. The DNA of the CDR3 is TGTGCCAGCAGCCGCCCGGGACAGGGCTCCTACGAGCAGTACTTC. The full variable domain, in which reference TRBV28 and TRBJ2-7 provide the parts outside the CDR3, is DVKVTQSSRYLVKRTGEKVFLECVQDMDHENMFWYRQDPGLGLRLIYFSYDVKMKEKGDIPEGYSVSREKKERFSLILESASTNQTSMYLCASSRPGQGSYEQYFGPGTRLTVT.

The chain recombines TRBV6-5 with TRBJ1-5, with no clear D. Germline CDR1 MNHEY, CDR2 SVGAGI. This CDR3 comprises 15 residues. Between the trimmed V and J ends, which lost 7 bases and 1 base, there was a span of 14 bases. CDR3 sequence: CASTPWAGSNQPQHF. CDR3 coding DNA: TGTGCCAGCACCCCATGGGCGGGGAGCAATCAGCCCCAGCATTTT.

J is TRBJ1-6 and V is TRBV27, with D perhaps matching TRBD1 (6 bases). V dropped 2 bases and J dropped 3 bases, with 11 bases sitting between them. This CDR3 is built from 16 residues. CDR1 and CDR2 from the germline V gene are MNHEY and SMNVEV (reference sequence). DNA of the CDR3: TGTGCCAGCAGTTTAAGGGGGGGGCTCTATAATTCACCCCTCCACTTT. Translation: CASSLRGGLYNSPLHF.